Included here is one T cell receptor beta chain sequence, with context. Antigen specificity is unknown. The data were obtained in a study of cytomegalovirus exposure and HLA in healthy donors. Findings of the study overall: TCR beta chain V- and J-gene trimming was linked, in a later analysis, to a missense variant in DCLRE1C.

Germline lookup yields CDR1 SQVTM and CDR2 ANQGSEA. CDR3 length equals 13 residues. With 4 bases clipped from V and 5 bases from J, the junction kept 7 bases outside the gene matches. Both 60 Vbeta primers and 13 Jbeta primers went into the PCR. Using immunoSEQ multiplex PCR, the repertoire was profiled, and TCRdb retains in-frame clones only, with some absent. Among roughly 150,000 clones listed, about 85% were seen once. The clonotype was recovered from a man between 50 and 59 years old in good health and CMV-seropositive. Sequencing was done on a sample of PBMCs. V usage is TRBV29-1 and J usage is TRBJ2-7; TRBD1 aligns across 8 bases. The CDR3 region is CSVAWTGSDEQYF. The CDR3 DNA is TGCAGCGTTGCTTGGACAGGGTCGGACGAGCAGTACTTC.